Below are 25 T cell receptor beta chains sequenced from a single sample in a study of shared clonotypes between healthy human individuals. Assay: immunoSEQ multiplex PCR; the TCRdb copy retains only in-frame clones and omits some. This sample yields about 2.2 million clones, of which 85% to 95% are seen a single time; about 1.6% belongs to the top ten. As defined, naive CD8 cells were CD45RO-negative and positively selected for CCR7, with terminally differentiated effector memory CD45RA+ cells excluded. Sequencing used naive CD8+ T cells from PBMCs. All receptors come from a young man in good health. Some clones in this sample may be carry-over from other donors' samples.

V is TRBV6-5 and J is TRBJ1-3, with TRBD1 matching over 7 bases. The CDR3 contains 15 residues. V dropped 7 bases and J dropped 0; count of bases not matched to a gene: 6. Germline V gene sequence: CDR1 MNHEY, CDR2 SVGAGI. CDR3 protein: CASTATGLSGNTIYF. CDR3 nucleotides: TGTGCCAGCACCGCGACAGGGCTCTCTGGAAACACCATATATTTT.

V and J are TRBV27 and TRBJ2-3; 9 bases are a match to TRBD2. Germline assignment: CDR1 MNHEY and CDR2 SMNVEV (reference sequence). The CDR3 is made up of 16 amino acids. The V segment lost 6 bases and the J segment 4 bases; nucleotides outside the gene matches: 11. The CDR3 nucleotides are TGTGCCAGCAGCCCCGCTAGCGGGATTCTCCCAGATACGCAGTATTTT. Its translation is CASSPASGILPDTQYF.

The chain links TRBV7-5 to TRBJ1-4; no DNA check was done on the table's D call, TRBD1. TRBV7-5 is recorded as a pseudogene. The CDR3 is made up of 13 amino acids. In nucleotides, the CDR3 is TGTGCCAGCAGCCCCCATAGGGGGGAAAAACTGTTTTTT. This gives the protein CASSPHRGEKLFF.

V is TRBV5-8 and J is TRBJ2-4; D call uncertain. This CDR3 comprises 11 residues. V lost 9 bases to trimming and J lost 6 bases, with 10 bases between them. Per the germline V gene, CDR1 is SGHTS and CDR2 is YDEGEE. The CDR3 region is CATESPNIQYF. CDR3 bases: TGTGCCACCGAGAGCCCAAACATTCAGTACTTC.

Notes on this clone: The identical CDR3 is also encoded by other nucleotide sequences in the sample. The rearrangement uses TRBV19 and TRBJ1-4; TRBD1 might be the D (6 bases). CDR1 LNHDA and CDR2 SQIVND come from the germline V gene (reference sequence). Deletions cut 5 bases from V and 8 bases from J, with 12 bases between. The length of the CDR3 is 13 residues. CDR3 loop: CASSLGGGEKLFF. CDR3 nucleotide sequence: TGTGCCAGTAGTCTGGGGGGCGGGGAAAAACTGTTTTTT.

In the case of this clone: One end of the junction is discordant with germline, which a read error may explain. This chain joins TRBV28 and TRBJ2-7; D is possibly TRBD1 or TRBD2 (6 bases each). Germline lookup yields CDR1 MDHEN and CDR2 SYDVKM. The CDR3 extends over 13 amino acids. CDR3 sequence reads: CATDRRGSPGEVF. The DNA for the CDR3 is TGTGCCACCGACCGAAGGGGGAGCCCGGGAGAGGTCTTC. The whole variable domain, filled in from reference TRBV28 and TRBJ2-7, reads DVKVTQSSRYLVKRTGEKVFLECVQDMDHENMFWYRQDPGLGLRLIYFSYDVKMKEKGDIPEGYSVSREKKERFSLILESASTNQTSMYLCATDRRGSPGEVFGPGTRLTVT.

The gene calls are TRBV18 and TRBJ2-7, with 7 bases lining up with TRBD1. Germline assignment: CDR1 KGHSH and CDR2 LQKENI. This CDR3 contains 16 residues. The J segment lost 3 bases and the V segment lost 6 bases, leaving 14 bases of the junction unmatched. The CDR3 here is CASSLGYGTANYEQYF. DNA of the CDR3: TGTGCCAGCTCCCTTGGCTACGGGACAGCAAACTACGAGCAGTACTTC.

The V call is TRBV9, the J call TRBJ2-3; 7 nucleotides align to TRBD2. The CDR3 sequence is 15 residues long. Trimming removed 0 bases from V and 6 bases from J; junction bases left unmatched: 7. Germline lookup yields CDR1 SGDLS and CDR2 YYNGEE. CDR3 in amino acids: CASSVVGRAFDTQYF. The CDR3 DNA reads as TGTGCCAGCAGCGTAGTTGGGAGGGCCTTTGATACGCAGTATTTT.

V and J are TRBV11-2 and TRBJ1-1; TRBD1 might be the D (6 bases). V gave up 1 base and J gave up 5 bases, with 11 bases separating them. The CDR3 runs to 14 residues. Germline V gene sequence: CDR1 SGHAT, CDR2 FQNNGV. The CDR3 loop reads CASSLGGAFTEAFF. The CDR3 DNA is TGTGCCAGCAGCTTAGGGGGGGCTTTTACTGAAGCTTTCTTT.

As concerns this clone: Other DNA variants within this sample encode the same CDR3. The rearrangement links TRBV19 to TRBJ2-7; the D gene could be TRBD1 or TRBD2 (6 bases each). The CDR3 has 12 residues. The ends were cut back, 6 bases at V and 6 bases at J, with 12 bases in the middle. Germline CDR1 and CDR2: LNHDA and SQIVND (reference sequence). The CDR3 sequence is CASSPGGIEQYF. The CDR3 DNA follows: TGTGCCAGTAGCCCCGGGGGCATCGAGCAGTACTTC.

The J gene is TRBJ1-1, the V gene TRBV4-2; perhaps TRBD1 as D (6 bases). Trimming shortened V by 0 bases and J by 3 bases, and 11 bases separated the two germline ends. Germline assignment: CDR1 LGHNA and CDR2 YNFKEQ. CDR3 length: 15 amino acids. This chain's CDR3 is CASSQDAGGYTEAFF. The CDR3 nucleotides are TGTGCCAGCAGCCAAGATGCGGGGGGCTACACTGAAGCTTTCTTT.

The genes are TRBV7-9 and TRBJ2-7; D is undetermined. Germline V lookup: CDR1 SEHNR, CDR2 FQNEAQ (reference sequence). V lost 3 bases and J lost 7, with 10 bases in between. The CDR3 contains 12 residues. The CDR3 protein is CASSFDLGEQYF. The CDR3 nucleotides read TGTGCCAGCAGCTTCGACTTGGGGGAGCAGTACTTC.

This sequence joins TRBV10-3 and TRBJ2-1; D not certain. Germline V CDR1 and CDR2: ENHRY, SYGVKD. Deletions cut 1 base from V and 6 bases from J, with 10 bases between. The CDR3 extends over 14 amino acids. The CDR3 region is CAISEFDAGNEQFF. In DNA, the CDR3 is TGTGCCATCAGTGAGTTCGACGCCGGCAATGAGCAGTTCTTC.

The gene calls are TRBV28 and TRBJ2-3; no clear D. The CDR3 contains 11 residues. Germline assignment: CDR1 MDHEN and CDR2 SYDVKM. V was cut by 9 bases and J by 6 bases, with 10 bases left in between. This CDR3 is CARIQRDTQYF. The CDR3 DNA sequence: TGTGCCAGGATACAGCGCGATACGCAGTATTTT.

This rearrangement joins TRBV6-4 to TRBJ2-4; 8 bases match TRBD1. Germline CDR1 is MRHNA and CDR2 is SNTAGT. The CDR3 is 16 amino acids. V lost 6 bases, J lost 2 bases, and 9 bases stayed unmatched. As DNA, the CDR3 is TGTGCCAGCAGGAGTGGACAGGGAAGGTCCAAAAACATTCAGTACTTC. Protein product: CASRSGQGRSKNIQYF.

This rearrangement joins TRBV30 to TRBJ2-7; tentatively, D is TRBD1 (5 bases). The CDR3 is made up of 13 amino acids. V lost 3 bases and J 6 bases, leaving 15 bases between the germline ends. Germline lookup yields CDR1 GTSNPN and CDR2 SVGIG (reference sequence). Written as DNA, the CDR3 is TGTGCCTGGAGCTCGTTGGGGCTAGGCGAGCAGTACTTC. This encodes CAWSSLGLGEQYF.

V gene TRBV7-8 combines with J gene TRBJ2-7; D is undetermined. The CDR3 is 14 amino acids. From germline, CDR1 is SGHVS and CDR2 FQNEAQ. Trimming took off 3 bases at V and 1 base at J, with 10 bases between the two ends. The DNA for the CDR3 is TGTGCCAGCAGCTTCCGGGTAGGGTCCTACGAGCAGTACTTC. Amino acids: CASSFRVGSYEQYF.

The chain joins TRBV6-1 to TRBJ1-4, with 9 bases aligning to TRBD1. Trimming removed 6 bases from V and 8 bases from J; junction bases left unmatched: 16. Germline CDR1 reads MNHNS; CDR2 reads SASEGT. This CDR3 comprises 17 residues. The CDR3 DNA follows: TGTGCCAGCAGGGAATTCCCGGGACAGGGAAAGGGGGAAAAACTGTTTTTT. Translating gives CASREFPGQGKGEKLFF.

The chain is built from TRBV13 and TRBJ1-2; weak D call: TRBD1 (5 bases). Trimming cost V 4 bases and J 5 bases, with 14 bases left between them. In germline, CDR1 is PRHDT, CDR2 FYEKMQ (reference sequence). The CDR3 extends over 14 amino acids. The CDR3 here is CASSSAGRGYGYTF. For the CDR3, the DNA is TGTGCCAGCAGCTCGGCAGGGAGAGGGTATGGCTACACCTTC.

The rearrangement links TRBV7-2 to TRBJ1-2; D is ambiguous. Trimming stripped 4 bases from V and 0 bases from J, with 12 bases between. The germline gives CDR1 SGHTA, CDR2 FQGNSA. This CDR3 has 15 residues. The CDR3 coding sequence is TGTGCCAGCAGCTCACCCCGCGGAGCTAACTATGGCTACACCTTC. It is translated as CASSSPRGANYGYTF.

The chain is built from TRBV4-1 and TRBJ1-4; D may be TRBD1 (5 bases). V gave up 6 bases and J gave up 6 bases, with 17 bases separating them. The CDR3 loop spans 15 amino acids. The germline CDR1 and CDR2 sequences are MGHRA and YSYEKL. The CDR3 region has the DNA TGCGCCAGCAGGCAGGACGTCGGGACCTATGAAAAACTGTTTTTT. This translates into CASRQDVGTYEKLFF.

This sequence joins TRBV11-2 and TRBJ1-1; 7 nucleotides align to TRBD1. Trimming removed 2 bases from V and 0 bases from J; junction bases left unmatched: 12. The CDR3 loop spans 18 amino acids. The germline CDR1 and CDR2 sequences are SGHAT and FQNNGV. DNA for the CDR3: TGTGCCAGCAGCTTATATCCGGGACAGCAGGAACTGAACACTGAAGCTTTCTTT. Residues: CASSLYPGQQELNTEAFF.

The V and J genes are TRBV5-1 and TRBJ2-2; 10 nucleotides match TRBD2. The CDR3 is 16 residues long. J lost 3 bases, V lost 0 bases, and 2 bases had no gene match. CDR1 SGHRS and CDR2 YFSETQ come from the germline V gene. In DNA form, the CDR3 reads TGCGCCAGCAGCTTGGTCCTAGCGGGAGACACCGGGGAGCTGTTTTTT. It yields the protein CASSLVLAGDTGELFF.

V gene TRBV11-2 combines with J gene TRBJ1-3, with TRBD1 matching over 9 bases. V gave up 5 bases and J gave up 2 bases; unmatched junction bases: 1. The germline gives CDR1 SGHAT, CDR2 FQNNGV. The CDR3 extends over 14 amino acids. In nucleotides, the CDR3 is TGTGCCAGCAGCCGGACAGGGGCTGGAAACACCATATATTTT. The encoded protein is CASSRTGAGNTIYF.

DNA for the CDR3: TGTGCCAGCAGTTCCCCACCGGACAGAATCTACGAGCAGTACTTC. Its protein is CASSSPPDRIYEQYF. This chain links TRBV28 with TRBJ2-7; tentative D call: TRBD1 (6 bases). CDR1 and CDR2 (germline): MDHEN, SYDVKM. V lost 4 bases and J lost 3, with 16 bases in between. The CDR3 has 15 residues.